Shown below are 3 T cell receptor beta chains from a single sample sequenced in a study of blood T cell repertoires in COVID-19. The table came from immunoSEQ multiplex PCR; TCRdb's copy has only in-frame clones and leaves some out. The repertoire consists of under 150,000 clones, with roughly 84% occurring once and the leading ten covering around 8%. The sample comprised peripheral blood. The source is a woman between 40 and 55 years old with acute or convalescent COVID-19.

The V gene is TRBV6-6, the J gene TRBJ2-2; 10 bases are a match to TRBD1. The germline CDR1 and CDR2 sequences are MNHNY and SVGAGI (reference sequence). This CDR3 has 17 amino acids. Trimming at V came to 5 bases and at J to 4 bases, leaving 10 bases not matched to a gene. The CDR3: CASSRQGARRGTGELFF. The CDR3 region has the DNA TGTGCCAGCAGTCGACAGGGGGCGCGAAGAGGCACCGGGGAGCTGTTTTTT.

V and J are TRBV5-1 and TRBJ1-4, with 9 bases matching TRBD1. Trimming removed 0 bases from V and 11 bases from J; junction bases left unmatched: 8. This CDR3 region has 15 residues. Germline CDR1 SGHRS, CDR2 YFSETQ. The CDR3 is CASSLGTGDRVKLFF. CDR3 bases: TGCGCCAGCAGCTTGGGGACAGGGGACAGGGTGAAACTGTTTTTT. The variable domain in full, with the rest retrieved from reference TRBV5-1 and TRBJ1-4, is KAGVTQTPRYLIKTRGQQVTLSCSPISGHRSVSWYQQTPGQGLQFLFEYFSETQRNKGNFPGRFSGRQFSNSRSEMNVSTLELGDSALYLCASSLGTGDRVKLFFGSGTQLSVL.

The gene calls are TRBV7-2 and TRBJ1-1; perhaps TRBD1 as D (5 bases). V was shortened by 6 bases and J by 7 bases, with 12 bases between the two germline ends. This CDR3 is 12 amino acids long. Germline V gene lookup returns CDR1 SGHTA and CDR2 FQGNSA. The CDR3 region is CASSHRYREAFF. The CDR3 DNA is TGTGCCAGCAGTCACAGGTATCGTGAAGCTTTCTTT.